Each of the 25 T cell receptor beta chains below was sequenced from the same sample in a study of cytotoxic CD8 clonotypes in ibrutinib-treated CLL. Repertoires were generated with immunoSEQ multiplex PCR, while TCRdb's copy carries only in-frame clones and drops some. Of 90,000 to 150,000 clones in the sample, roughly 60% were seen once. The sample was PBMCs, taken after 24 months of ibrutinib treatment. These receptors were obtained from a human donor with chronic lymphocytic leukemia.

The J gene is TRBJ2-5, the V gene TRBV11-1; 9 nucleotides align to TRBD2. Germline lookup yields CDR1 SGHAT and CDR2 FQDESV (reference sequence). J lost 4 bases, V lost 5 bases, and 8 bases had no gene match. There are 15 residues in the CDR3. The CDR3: CASSPGGGAGETQYF. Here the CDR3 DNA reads TGTGCCAGCAGCCCCGGCGGGGGGGCCGGAGAGACCCAGTACTTC.

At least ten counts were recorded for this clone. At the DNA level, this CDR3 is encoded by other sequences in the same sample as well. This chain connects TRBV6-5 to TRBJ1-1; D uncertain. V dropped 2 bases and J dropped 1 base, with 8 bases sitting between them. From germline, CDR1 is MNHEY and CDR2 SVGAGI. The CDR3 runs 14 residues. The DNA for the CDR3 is TGTGCCAGCAGTTACGGCGGATCGAACACTGAAGCTTTCTTT. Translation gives CASSYGGSNTEAFF.

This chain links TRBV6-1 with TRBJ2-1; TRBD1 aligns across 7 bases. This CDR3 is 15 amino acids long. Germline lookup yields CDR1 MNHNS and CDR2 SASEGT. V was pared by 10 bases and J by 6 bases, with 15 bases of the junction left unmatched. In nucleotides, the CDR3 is TGTGCCACCGTTAGACAGGGTGTAGATTCCAATGAGCAGTTCTTC. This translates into CATVRQGVDSNEQFF.

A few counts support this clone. This CDR3 reads CARSWRQGDYGYTF. CDR3 DNA: TGTGCCAGAAGTTGGCGACAGGGGGACTATGGCTACACCTTC. V and J are TRBV5-3 and TRBJ1-2, with 9 bases that match TRBD1. TRBV5-3 is an ORF for which the function is uncertain. CDR3 length equals 14 residues. The ends lost 5 bases at V and 3 bases at J; junction bases unmatched: 5.

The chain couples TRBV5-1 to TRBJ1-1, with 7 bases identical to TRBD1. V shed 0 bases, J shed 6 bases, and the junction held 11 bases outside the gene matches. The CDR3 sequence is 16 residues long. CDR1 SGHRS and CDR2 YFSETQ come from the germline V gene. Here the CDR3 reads CASSLAGTAPGAEAFF. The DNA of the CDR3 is TGCGCCAGCAGCTTGGCCGGGACAGCCCCGGGCGCTGAAGCTTTCTTT.

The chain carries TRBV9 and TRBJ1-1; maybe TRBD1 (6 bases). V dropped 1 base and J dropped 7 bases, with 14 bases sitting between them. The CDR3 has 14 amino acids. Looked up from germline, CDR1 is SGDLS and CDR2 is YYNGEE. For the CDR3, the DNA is TGTGCCAGCAGCGTATATGTGGGGGCGGGTGAAGCTTTCTTT. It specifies CASSVYVGAGEAFF.

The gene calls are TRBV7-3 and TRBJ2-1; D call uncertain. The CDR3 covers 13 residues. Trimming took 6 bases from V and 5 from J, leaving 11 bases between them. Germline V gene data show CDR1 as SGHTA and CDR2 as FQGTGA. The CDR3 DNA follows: TGTGCCAGCAGGGGTCGGCAACACAATGAGCAGTTCTTC. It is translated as CASRGRQHNEQFF.

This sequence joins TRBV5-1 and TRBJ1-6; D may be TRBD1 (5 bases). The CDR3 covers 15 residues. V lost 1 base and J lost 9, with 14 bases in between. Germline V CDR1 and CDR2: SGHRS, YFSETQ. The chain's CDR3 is CASSLPDMTSSPLHF. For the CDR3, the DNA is TGCGCCAGCAGCTTGCCGGACATGACGAGTTCACCCCTCCACTTT.

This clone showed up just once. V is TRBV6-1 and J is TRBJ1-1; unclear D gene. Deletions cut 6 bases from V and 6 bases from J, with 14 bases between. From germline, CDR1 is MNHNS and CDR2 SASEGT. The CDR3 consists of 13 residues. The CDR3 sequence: CASRNPPFPEAFF. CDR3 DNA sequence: TGTGCCAGCAGGAACCCCCCCTTTCCTGAAGCTTTCTTT.

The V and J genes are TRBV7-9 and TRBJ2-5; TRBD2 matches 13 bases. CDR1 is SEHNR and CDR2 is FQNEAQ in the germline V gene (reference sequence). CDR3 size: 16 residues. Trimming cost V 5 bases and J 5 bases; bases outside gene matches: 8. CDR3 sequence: CASSRGTSGAKETQYF. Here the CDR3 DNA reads TGTGCCAGCAGCCGTGGGACTAGCGGGGCTAAGGAGACCCAGTACTTC.

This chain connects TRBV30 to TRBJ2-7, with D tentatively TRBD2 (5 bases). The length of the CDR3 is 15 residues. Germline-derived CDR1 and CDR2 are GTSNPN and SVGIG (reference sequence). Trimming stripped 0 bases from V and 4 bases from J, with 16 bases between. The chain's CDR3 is CAWSVGRVEVYEQYF. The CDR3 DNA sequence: TGTGCCTGGAGTGTAGGGCGGGTAGAGGTGTACGAGCAGTACTTC.

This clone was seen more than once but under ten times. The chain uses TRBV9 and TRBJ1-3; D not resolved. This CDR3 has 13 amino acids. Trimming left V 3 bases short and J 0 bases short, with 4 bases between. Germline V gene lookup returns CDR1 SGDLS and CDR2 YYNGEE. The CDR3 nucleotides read TGTGCCAGCAGCGGCTCCTCTGGAAACACCATATATTTT. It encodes CASSGSSGNTIYF.

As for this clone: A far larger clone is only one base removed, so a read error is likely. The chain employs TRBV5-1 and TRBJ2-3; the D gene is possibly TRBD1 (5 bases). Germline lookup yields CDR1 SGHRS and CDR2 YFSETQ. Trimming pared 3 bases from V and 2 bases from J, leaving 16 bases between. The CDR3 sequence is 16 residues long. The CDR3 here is CASSSPSGAYTDTQYF. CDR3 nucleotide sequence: TGCGCCAGCAGCTCCCCGTCTGGGGCCTACACAGATACGCAGTATTTT.

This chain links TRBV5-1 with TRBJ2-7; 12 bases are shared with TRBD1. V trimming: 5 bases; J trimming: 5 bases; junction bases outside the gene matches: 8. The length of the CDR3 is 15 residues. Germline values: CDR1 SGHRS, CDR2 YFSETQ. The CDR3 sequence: CASRLTGTGGDEQYF. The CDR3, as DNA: TGCGCCAGCAGGCTTACCGGGACAGGGGGCGACGAGCAGTACTTC.

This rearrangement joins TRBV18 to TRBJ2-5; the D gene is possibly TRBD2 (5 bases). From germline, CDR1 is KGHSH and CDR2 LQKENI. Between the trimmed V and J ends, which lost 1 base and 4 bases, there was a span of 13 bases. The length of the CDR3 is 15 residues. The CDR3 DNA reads TGTGCCAGCTCACCACGGGCAGGCGGAGGAGAGACCCAGTACTTC. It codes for CASSPRAGGGETQYF.

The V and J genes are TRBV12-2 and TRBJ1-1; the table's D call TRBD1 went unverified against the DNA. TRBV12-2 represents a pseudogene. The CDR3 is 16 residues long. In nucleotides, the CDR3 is TGTGCAAGTCGCTTAGTGGCTCCCGACAGGCGCACTGAAGCTTTCTTT. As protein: CASRLVAPDRRTEAFF.

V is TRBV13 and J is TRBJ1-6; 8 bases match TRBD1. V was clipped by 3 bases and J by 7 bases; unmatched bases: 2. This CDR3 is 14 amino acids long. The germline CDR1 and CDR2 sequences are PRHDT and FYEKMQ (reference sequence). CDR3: CASSFGQGNSPLHF. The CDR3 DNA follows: TGTGCCAGCAGCTTCGGACAGGGAAATTCACCCCTCCACTTT.

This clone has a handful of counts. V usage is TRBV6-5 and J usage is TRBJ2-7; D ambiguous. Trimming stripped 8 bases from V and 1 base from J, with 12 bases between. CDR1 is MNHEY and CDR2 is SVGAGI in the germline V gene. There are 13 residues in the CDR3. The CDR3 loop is CASGTTASYEQYF. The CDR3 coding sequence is TGTGCCAGCGGAACGACCGCATCCTACGAGCAGTACTTC.

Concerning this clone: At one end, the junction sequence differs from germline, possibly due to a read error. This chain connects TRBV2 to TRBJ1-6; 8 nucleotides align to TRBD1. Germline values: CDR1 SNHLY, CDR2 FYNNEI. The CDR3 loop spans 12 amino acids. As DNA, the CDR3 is TGTGCCAGCAGTGATCGGACAGGGCGCTTCTACTTT. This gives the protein CASSDRTGRFYF.

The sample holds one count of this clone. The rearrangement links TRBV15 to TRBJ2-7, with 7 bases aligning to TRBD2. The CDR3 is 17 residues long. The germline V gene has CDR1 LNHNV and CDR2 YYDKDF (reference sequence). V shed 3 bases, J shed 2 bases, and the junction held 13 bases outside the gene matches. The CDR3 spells CATSRALGGAITYEQYF. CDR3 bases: TGTGCCACCAGCAGGGCGTTGGGAGGGGCTATCACCTACGAGCAGTACTTC. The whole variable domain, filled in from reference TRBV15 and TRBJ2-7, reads DAMVIQNPRYQVTQFGKPVTLSCSQTLNHNVMYWYQQKSSQAPKLLFHYYDKDFNNEADTPDNFQSRRPNTSFCFLDIRSPGLGDTAMYLCATSRALGGAITYEQYFGPGTRLTVT.

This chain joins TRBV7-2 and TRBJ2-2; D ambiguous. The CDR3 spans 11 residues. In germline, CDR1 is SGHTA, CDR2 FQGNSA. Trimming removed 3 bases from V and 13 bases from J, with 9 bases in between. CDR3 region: CASSFMDVLFF. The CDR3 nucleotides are TGTGCCAGCAGCTTTATGGATGTGCTGTTTTTT.

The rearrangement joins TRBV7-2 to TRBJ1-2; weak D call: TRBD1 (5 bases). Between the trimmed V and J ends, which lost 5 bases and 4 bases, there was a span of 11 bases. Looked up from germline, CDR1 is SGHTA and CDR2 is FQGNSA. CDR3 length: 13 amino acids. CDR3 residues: CASSPLGGYGYTF. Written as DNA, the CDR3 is TGTGCCAGCAGCCCCCTGGGGGGCTATGGCTACACCTTC. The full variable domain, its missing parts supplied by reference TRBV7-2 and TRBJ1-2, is GAGVSQSPSNKVTEKGKDVELRCDPISGHTALYWYRQSLGQGLEFLIYFQGNSAPDKSGLPSDRFSAERTGGSVSTLTIQRTQQEDSAVYLCASSPLGGYGYTFGSGTRLTVV.

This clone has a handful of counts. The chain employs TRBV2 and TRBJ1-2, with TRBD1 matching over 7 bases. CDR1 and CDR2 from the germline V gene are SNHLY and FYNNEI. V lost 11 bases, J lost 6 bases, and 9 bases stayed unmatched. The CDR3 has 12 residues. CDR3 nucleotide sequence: TGTGCCGGGAGGGGGCAGGGTGATGGCTACACCTTC. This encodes CAGRGQGDGYTF.

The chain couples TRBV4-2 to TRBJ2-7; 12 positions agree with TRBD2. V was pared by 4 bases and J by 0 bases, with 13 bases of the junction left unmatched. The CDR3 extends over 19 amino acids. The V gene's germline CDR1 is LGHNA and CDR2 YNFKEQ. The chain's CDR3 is CASSPLGLAGTRSSYEQYF. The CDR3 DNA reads TGTGCCAGCAGCCCTCTAGGACTAGCGGGGACTCGGAGCTCCTACGAGCAGTACTTC.

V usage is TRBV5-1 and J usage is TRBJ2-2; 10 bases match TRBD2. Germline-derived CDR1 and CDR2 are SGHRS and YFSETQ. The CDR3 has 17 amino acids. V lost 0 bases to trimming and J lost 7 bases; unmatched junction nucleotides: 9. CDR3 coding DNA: TGCGCCAGCAGCTTGGCCCCTCTAGCGGGGGCGGGCGGGGAGCTGTTTTTT. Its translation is CASSLAPLAGAGGELFF.